The 9 T cell receptor beta chains listed next were all sequenced from one sample in a study of blood T cells in healthy people across ages. The use of a sample-barcoded 5' primer and a J-beta primer mix characterized a second PCR of roughly 6 to 12 cycles. TCRdb reprocessed the 5' RACE reads with MiXCR, giving one entry per CDR3 protein. The sample lists approximately 760,000 distinct CDR3 sequences; roughly 25% were seen once. These records were also assigned to another study, of T cells of mothers and their children.

Sequences were obtained from blood. Receptors originate from a boy aged 10-17 years in good health.

Ten or more counts support this clonotype. The chain is built from TRBV27 and TRBJ2-1, with 9 bases fitting TRBD1. The germline V gene has CDR1 MNHEY and CDR2 SMNVEV (reference sequence). The V and J ends lost 6 bases and 2 bases, in that order; junction bases with no gene match: 5. CDR3 size: 15 residues. The chain's CDR3 is CASSPGQGAYNEQFF. CDR3 bases: TGTGCCAGCAGCCCGGGACAGGGAGCCTACAATGAGCAGTTCTTC.

The chain joins TRBV29-1 to TRBJ1-1, with D possibly matching TRBD1 (6 bases). Trimming took 6 bases from V and 0 from J, leaving 11 bases between them. CDR3 size: 13 residues. Germline V gives CDR1 SQVTM, CDR2 ANQGSEA. CDR3 sequence (DNA): TGCAGCGTCCTAGGGGGGATGAACACTGAAGCTTTCTTT. Translation: CSVLGGMNTEAFF. The full variable domain, with the rest looked up from reference TRBV29-1 and TRBJ1-1, is SAVISQKPSRDICQRGTSLTIQCQVDSQVTMMFWYRQQPGQSLTLIATANQGSEATYESGFVIDKFPISRPNLTFSTLTVSNMSPEDSSIYLCSVLGGMNTEAFFGQGTRLTVV.

The chain employs TRBV4-3 and TRBJ2-3; D may be TRBD1 (5 bases). The CDR3 has 15 amino acids. The V and J ends lost 0 bases and 8 bases respectively, with 15 bases between them. The germline V gene encodes CDR1 LGHNA and CDR2 YSLEER. The DNA for the CDR3 is TGCGCCAGCAGCCAAGATTGGGGCCCGTCTGCTACGCAGTATTTT. The encoded protein is CASSQDWGPSATQYF.

The V call is TRBV27, the J call TRBJ2-7; 12 bases line up with TRBD2. The CDR3 sequence is 16 residues long. Per germline, CDR1 MNHEY and CDR2 SMNVEV (reference sequence). The ends lost 3 bases at V and 3 bases at J; junction bases unmatched: 6. CDR3 coding DNA: TGTGCCAGCAGTTTCACTACTAGCGGGAGGCTCTACGAGCAGTACTTC. This codes for CASSFTTSGRLYEQYF.

The rearrangement joins TRBV2 to TRBJ2-7, with TRBD1 matching over 9 bases. Unmatched junction bases numbered 5, after V lost 5 bases and J lost 0 bases. The CDR3 consists of 15 residues. Germline V lookup: CDR1 SNHLY, CDR2 FYNNEI. CDR3 sequence: CASSNGDRASYEQYF. CDR3 in DNA: TGTGCCAGCAGTAATGGGGACAGGGCCTCCTACGAGCAGTACTTC. Looking up the rest from reference TRBV2 and TRBJ2-7 gives the full variable domain: EPEVTQTPSHQVTQMGQEVILRCVPISNHLYFYWYRQILGQKVEFLVSFYNNEISEKSEIFDDQFSVERPDGSNFTLKIRSTKLEDSAMYFCASSNGDRASYEQYFGPGTRLTVT.

The sample holds a few counts of this clonotype. V gene TRBV7-2 combines with J gene TRBJ2-1, with D tentatively TRBD2 (6 bases). The J call may be faulty, since TRBJ2-7 better matches the DNA end. This CDR3 is 15 amino acids long. The germline V gene has CDR1 SGHTA and CDR2 FQGNSA. CDR3 DNA: TGTGCCAGCAGCTTAGAGGCGGGACCCTCCCTCGAGCAGTACTTC. Its translation: CASSLEAGPSLEQYF.

This clonotype was found a few times. The chain has TRBV12-3 or TRBV12-4 and TRBJ2-3; D not certain. V was pared by 2 bases and J by 4 bases, with 4 bases between. This CDR3 spans 12 amino acids. CDR3 bases: TGTGCCAGCAGTTTAAGACCAGATACGCAGTATTTT. Translated, it gives CASSLRPDTQYF.

This clonotype was seen more than once but under ten times. The chain is built from TRBV6-2 or TRBV6-3 and TRBJ2-7, with 7 bases identical to TRBD2. V shed 6 bases, J shed 3 bases, and the junction held 14 bases outside the gene matches. Germline CDR1 MNHEY, CDR2 SVGEGT. This CDR3 region has 16 residues. DNA for the CDR3: TGTGCCAGCAGCCACGCCCTCGCCGGGACTATCTACGAGCAGTACTTC. Translating gives CASSHALAGTIYEQYF.

The V and J genes are TRBV5-5 and TRBJ2-1, with 7 positions matching TRBD2. Germline V lookup: CDR1 SGHKS, CDR2 YYEKEE (reference sequence). There are 17 residues in the CDR3. The J segment lost 2 bases and the V segment lost 2 bases, leaving 10 bases of the junction unmatched. As DNA, the CDR3 is TGTGCCAGCAGCTTAGGAGGGAGGGCCTTCACCTACAATGAGCAGTTCTTC. Protein: CASSLGGRAFTYNEQFF.